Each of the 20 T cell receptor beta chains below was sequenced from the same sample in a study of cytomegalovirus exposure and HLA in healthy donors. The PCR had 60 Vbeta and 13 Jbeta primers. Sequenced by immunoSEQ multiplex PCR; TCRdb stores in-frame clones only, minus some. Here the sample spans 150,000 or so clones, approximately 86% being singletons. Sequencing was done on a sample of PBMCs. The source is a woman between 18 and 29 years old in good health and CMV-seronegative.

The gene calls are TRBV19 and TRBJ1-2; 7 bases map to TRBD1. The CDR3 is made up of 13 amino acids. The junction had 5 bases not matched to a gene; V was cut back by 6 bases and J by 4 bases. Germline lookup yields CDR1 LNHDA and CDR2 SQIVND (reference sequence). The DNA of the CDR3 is TGTGCCAGTAGCCCAGGGGGAGGCTATGGCTACACCTTC. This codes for CASSPGGGYGYTF.

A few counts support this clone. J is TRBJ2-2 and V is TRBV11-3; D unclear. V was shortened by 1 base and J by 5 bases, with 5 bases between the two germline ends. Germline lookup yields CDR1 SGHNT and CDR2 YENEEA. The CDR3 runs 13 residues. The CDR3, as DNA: TGTGCCAGCAGCTTAGTTCGGACCGGGGAGCTGTTTTTT. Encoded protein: CASSLVRTGELFF.

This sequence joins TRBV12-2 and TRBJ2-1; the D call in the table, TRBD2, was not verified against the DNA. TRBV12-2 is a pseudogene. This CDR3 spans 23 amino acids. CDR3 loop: CASRLALWTGELLAGGHHNEQFF. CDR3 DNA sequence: TGTGCAAGTCGCTTAGCGCTTTGGACCGGTGAACTCCTAGCGGGAGGGCACCACAATGAGCAGTTCTTC.

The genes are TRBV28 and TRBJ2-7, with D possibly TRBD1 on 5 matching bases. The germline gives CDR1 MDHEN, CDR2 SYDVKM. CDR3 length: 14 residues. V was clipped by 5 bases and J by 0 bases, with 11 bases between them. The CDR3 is CASSQTGYSYEQYF. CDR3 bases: TGTGCCAGCAGTCAAACAGGATACTCCTACGAGCAGTACTTC. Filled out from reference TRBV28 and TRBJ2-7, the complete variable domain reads DVKVTQSSRYLVKRTGEKVFLECVQDMDHENMFWYRQDPGLGLRLIYFSYDVKMKEKGDIPEGYSVSREKKERFSLILESASTNQTSMYLCASSQTGYSYEQYFGPGTRLTVT.

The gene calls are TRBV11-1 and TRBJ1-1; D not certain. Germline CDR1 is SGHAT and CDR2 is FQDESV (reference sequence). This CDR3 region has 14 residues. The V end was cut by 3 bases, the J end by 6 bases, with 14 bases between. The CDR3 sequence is CASSFSRPLAEAFF. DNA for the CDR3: TGTGCCAGCAGCTTCTCCAGGCCGTTGGCTGAAGCTTTCTTT.

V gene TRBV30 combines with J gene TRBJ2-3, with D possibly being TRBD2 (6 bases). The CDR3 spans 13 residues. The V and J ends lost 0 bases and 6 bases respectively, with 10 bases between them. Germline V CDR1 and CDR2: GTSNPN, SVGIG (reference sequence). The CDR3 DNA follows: TGTGCCTGGAGTGTGGGACTCGGGGATACGCAGTATTTT. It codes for CAWSVGLGDTQYF. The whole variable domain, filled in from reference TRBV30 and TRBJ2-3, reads SQTIHQWPATLVQPVGSPLSLECTVEGTSNPNLYWYRQAAGRGLQLLFYSVGIGQISSEVPQNLSASRPQDRQFILSSKKLLLSDSGFYLCAWSVGLGDTQYFGPGTRLTVL.

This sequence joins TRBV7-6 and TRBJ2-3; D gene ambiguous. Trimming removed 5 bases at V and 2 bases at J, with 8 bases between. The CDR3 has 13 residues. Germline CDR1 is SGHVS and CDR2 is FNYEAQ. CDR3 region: CASSVLPTDTQYF. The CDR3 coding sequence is TGTGCCAGCAGCGTCCTACCCACAGATACGCAGTATTTT.

The CDR3 DNA reads as TGTGCCAGCAGCTTGGGCAGGGGGCGTATTGACTATGGCTACACCTTC. Amino acid sequence: CASSLGRGRIDYGYTF. The chain joins TRBV7-8 to TRBJ1-2; 8 nucleotides agree with TRBD1. Germline V gene lookup returns CDR1 SGHVS and CDR2 FQNEAQ. CDR3 length equals 16 residues. J was trimmed by 3 bases and V by 3 bases; bases with no gene match: 9. The whole variable domain, filled in from reference TRBV7-8 and TRBJ1-2, reads GAGVSQSPRYKVAKRGQDVALRCDPISGHVSLFWYQQALGQGPEFLTYFQNEAQLDKSGLPSDRFFAERPEGSVSTLKIQRTQQEDSAVYLCASSLGRGRIDYGYTFGSGTRLTVV.

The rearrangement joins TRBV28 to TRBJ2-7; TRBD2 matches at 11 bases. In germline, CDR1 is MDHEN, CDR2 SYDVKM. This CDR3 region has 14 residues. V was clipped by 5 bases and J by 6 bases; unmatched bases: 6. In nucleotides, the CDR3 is TGTGCCAGCAGTCTAGCGGGAGGAGGGTCCGAGCAGTACTTC. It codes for CASSLAGGGSEQYF.

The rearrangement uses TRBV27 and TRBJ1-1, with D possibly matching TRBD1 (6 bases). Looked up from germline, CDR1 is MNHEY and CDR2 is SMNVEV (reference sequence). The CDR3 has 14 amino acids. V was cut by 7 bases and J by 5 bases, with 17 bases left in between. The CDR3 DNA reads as TGTGCCAGCACCTCCTTGGGGGGGCTTACTGAAGCTTTCTTT. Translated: CASTSLGGLTEAFF.

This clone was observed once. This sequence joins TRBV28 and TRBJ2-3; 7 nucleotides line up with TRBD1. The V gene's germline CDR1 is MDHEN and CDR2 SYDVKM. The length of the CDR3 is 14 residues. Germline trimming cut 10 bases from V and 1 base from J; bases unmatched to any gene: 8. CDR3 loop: CATLTGSRTDTQYF. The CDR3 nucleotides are TGTGCCACTCTGACAGGGAGTCGCACAGATACGCAGTATTTT.

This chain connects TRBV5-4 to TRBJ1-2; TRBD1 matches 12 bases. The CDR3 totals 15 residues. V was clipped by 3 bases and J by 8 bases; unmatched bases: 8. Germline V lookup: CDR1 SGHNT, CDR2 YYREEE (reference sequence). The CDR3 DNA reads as TGTGCCAGCAGCTCCCGGGACAGGGGGCTGCAGGGCTACACCTTC. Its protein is CASSSRDRGLQGYTF.

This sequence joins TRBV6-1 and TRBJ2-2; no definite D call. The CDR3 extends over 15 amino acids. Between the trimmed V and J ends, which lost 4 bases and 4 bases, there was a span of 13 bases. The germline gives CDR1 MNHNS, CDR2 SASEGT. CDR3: CASSAWVSGTGELFF. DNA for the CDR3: TGTGCCAGCAGTGCTTGGGTCTCAGGCACCGGGGAGCTGTTTTTT.

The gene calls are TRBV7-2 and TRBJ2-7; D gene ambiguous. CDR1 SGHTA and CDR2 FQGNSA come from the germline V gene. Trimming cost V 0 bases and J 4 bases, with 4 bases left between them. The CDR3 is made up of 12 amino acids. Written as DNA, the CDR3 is TGTGCCAGCAGCTTAGCCAGATACGAGCAGTACTTC. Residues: CASSLARYEQYF. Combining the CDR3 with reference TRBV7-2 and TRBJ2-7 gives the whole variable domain GAGVSQSPSNKVTEKGKDVELRCDPISGHTALYWYRQSLGQGLEFLIYFQGNSAPDKSGLPSDRFSAERTGGSVSTLTIQRTQQEDSAVYLCASSLARYEQYFGPGTRLTVT.

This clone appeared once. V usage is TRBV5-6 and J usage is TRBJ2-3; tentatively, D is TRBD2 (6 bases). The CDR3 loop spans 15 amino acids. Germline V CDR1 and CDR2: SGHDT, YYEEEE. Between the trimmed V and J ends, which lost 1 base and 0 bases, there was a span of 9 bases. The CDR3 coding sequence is TGTGCCAGCAGCTTGCCTGGACTAAGCACAGATACGCAGTATTTT. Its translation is CASSLPGLSTDTQYF.

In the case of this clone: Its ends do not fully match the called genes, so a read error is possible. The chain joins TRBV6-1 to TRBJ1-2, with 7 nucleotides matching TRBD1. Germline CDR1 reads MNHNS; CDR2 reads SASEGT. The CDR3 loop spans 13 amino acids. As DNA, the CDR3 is TGTGCCAGCAGTGAAGGGGACAGTCACGGCTACCCCTTC. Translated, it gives CASSEGDSHGYPF.

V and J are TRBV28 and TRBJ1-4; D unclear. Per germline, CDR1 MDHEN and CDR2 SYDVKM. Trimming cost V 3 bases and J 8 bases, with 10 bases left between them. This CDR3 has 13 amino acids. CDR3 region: CASSFPSNEKLFF. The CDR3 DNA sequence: TGTGCCAGCAGTTTCCCTAGCAACGAAAAACTGTTTTTT. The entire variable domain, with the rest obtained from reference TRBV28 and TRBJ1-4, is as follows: DVKVTQSSRYLVKRTGEKVFLECVQDMDHENMFWYRQDPGLGLRLIYFSYDVKMKEKGDIPEGYSVSREKKERFSLILESASTNQTSMYLCASSFPSNEKLFFGSGTQLSVL.

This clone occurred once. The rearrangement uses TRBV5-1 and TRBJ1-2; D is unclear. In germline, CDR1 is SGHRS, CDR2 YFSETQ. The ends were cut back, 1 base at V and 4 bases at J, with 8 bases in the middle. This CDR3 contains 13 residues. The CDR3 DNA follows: TGCGCCAGCAGCTTGTGGTCCGGCTATGGCTACACCTTC. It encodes CASSLWSGYGYTF.

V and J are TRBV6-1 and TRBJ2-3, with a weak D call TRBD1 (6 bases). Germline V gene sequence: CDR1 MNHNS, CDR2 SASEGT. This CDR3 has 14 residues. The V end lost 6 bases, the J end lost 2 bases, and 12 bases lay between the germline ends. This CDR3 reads CASSRGSFTDTQYF. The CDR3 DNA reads TGTGCCAGCAGCAGGGGCAGCTTCACAGATACGCAGTATTTT.

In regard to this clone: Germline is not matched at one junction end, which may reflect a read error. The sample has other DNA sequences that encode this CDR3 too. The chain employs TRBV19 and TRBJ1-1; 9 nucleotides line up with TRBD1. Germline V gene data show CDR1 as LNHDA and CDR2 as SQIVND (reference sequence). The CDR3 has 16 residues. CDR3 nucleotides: TGTGCCAGTAGTGCGGGTCCGGGACAGGGCTTCACTGAAGCTTTCTTC. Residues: CASSAGPGQGFTEAFF. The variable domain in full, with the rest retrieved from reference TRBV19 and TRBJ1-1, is DGGITQSPKYLFRKEGQNVTLSCEQNLNHDAMYWYRQDPGQGLRLIYYSQIVNDFQKGDIAEGYSVSREKKESFPLTVTSAQKNPTAFYLCASSAGPGQGFTEAFFGQGTRLTVV.